The entry below gives a single TCR beta chain sequence along with its context. Its antigen is unknown. The source of the sample is a study of beta chain features in type 1 diabetes. Reverse transcribing all isolated RNA meant expressed TCRB transcripts were sequenced. TCRdb's table, derived via immunoSEQ multiplex PCR, lists solely in-frame clones and lacks some. Counted here are 200,000 to 300,000 clones, about a fifth occurring once; the ten biggest clones make up around 0.028%. Whole-study findings and limits: Among all four CD4+ subsets, Type 1 diabetes patients had TCRB CDR3s that were moderately but significantly shorter.

CDR3 length: 15 residues. Germline CDR1 is GTSNPN and CDR2 is SVGIG (reference sequence). V shed 6 bases, J shed 7 bases, and the junction held 17 bases outside the gene matches. This receptor was identified in a woman aged 35 to 49 with type 1 diabetes. V usage is TRBV30 and J usage is TRBJ1-2; TRBD1 matches at 7 bases. Specimen: naive CD4+ T cells from blood. DNA for the CDR3: TGTGCCTGCCGGCGGGACAGCCTCCTTTCCGGTGGCTACACCTTC. It codes for CACRRDSLLSGGYTF.